Listed here are 17 T cell receptor beta chains from one sample, sequenced in a study of shared clonotypes between healthy human individuals. The assay was immunoSEQ multiplex PCR, and TCRdb's table has in-frame clones only and misses some. The sample includes roughly 500,000 clones, about 96% of them seen just once. Sequencing was carried out using naive CD4+ T cells sorted from blood. Regarding subset: CD45RA+ positively selected. These TCRs come from a young woman in good health.

The rearrangement uses TRBV6-1 and TRBJ1-5; no clear D gene. This CDR3 contains 14 residues. Germline values: CDR1 MNHNS, CDR2 SASEGT. V lost 8 bases and J 9 bases, leaving 20 bases between the germline ends. For the CDR3, the DNA is TGTGCCAGCCGACCCTTCCCAAGGGTTGGGCCCCAGCATTTT. This translates into CASRPFPRVGPQHF.

This clone was detected only once. V usage is TRBV6-6 and J usage is TRBJ1-5, with a possible D match to TRBD1 (5 bases). The CDR3 runs to 13 residues. Per the germline V gene, CDR1 is MNHNY and CDR2 is SVGAGI (reference sequence). The germline V and J ends were trimmed by 8 bases and 7 bases, with 15 bases remaining between them. For the CDR3, the DNA is TGTGCCAGCCGGCAAGGGGATAGGCAGCCCCAGCATTTT. Protein: CASRQGDRQPQHF.

The sample holds one count of this clone. The chain carries TRBV6-1 and TRBJ2-5, with TRBD1 matching over 9 bases. This CDR3 is 14 amino acids long. J gave up 2 bases and V 5 bases, and 3 bases lay outside the gene matches. Germline assignment: CDR1 MNHNS and CDR2 SASEGT. Written as DNA, the CDR3 is TGTGCCAGCAGTACAGGGGGCACTCAAGAGACCCAGTACTTC. Protein product: CASSTGGTQETQYF.

The DNA for the CDR3 is TGTGCCAGCAGCGTAGACGGGGGTGCTGGAAACACCATATATTTT. The encoded protein is CASSVDGGAGNTIYF. The chain joins TRBV9 to TRBJ1-3; tentatively, D is TRBD1 (5 bases). Germline CDR1 reads SGDLS; CDR2 reads YYNGEE. The CDR3 has 15 residues. With 0 bases removed from V and 2 bases from J, the gap between germline ends came to 9 bases.

The genes are TRBV18 and TRBJ1-2; tentatively, D is TRBD1 (5 bases). Trimming took 1 base from V and 6 from J, leaving 18 bases between them. This CDR3 region has 16 residues. Germline CDR1 KGHSH, CDR2 LQKENI. CDR3 in amino acids: CASSPLGGRGLDGYTF. In DNA form, the CDR3 reads TGTGCCAGCTCACCACTCGGGGGTCGGGGTTTAGATGGCTACACCTTC.

The chain has TRBV7-9 and TRBJ1-1; TRBD1 matches at 7 bases. The CDR3 length is 14 residues. Germline CDR1 SEHNR, CDR2 FQNEAQ (reference sequence). V trimming: 5 bases; J trimming: 1 base; junction bases outside the gene matches: 4. The CDR3 DNA follows: TGTGCCAGCAGCCCACAGGGGACGAACACTGAAGCTTTCTTT. Translated: CASSPQGTNTEAFF.

The chain recombines TRBV28 with TRBJ1-2; no clear D gene. CDR3 length equals 15 residues. The ends were cut back, 5 bases at V and 3 bases at J, with 16 bases in the middle. The germline V gene encodes CDR1 MDHEN and CDR2 SYDVKM. The CDR3 loop is CASSRESAGHYGYTF. The CDR3 DNA follows: TGTGCCAGCAGTAGGGAATCCGCCGGGCACTATGGCTACACCTTC.

The gene calls are TRBV18 and TRBJ2-2; D is possibly TRBD1 or TRBD2 (6 bases each). Germline V CDR1 and CDR2: KGHSH, LQKENI. Trimming stripped 5 bases from V and 3 bases from J, with 13 bases between. The CDR3 is 15 residues long. The CDR3 nucleotides read TGTGCCAGCTCAGGGGGGCGCGCGGACACCGGGGAGCTGTTTTTT. The encoded protein is CASSGGRADTGELFF.

This chain uses TRBV28 with TRBJ1-2, with 7 bases lining up with TRBD1. The V gene end was trimmed by 6 bases and the J gene end by 8 bases; junction bases not matched to a gene: 6. The CDR3 length is 12 residues. Germline V gene lookup returns CDR1 MDHEN and CDR2 SYDVKM. The CDR3 is CASRRQGGGYTF. For the CDR3, the DNA is TGTGCCAGCAGACGACAGGGAGGAGGCTACACCTTC.

V and J are TRBV21-1 and TRBJ1-5. TRBV21-1 is reported as a pseudogene. This CDR3 spans 13 amino acids. For the CDR3, the DNA is TGTGCCAGCAACCGGACCCACAATCAGCCCCAGCATTTT. The encoded protein is CASNRTHNQPQHF.

The V gene is TRBV5-1, the J gene TRBJ2-1; 9 bases match TRBD2. CDR1 is SGHRS and CDR2 is YFSETQ in the germline V gene. Trimming took 4 bases from V and 7 from J; bases not matched to a gene: 9. The CDR3 loop spans 15 amino acids. CDR3 sequence: CASSNIAGATNEQFF. For the CDR3, the DNA is TGCGCCAGCAGCAACATAGCGGGGGCGACGAATGAGCAGTTCTTC.

This clone has just one count. The rearrangement uses TRBV28 and TRBJ1-5; the D is unclear. Trimming took 7 bases from V and 3 from J, leaving 13 bases between them. The V gene's germline CDR1 is MDHEN and CDR2 SYDVKM. The CDR3 runs to 14 residues. The CDR3 region is CASMGDTINQPQHF. As DNA, the CDR3 is TGTGCCAGCATGGGCGATACTATCAATCAGCCCCAGCATTTT.

The chain carries TRBV28 and TRBJ2-7, with 7 bases identical to TRBD2. Unmatched junction bases numbered 9, after V lost 4 bases and J lost 3 bases. Germline loops: CDR1 MDHEN, CDR2 SYDVKM. The CDR3 consists of 15 residues. CDR3 in DNA: TGTGCCAGCAGTTCCGCTCAAGCGGGACGCTACGAGCAGTACTTC. Protein product: CASSSAQAGRYEQYF.

This rearrangement joins TRBV11-3 to TRBJ2-1; D perhaps matches TRBD2 (6 bases). This CDR3 comprises 13 residues. The germline gives CDR1 SGHNT, CDR2 YENEEA. V gave up 0 bases and J gave up 6 bases, with 6 bases separating them. For the CDR3, the DNA is TGTGCCAGCAGCTTAGAGACTAGCAATGAGCAGTTCTTC. It codes for CASSLETSNEQFF.

This CDR3 is CASSTGTRSNEQFF. DNA of the CDR3: TGTGCCAGTAGCACCGGGACTAGATCCAATGAGCAGTTCTTC. This chain joins TRBV19 and TRBJ2-1; 8 positions match TRBD2. Per the germline V gene, CDR1 is LNHDA and CDR2 is SQIVND (reference sequence). The CDR3 contains 14 residues. The V and J ends lost 6 bases and 6 bases, in that order; junction bases with no gene match: 7.

The V gene is TRBV11-1, the J gene TRBJ2-7; 7 bases agree with TRBD1. This CDR3 has 12 residues. Germline assignment: CDR1 SGHAT and CDR2 FQDESV (reference sequence). The V segment lost 6 bases and the J segment 3 bases; nucleotides outside the gene matches: 2. CDR3 sequence reads: CASRGTDYEQYF. In nucleotides, the CDR3 is TGTGCCAGCAGGGGGACAGACTACGAGCAGTACTTC. The complete variable domain, with remaining parts taken from reference TRBV11-1 and TRBJ2-7, reads EAEVAQSPRYKITEKSQAVAFWCDPISGHATLYWYRQILGQGPELLVQFQDESVVDDSQLPKDRFSAERLKGVDSTLKIQPAELGDSAMYLCASRGTDYEQYFGPGTRLTVT.

The genes are TRBV10-1 and TRBJ2-1, with TRBD2 identical over 13 bases. Per germline, CDR1 WNHNN and CDR2 SYGVQD (reference sequence). V was pared by 5 bases and J by 8 bases, with 9 bases of the junction left unmatched. There are 16 residues in the CDR3. The CDR3 DNA reads TGCGCCAGCAGTCTCCCACTAGCGGGAGGGTCCGATGAGCAGTTCTTC. Translating it yields CASSLPLAGGSDEQFF.